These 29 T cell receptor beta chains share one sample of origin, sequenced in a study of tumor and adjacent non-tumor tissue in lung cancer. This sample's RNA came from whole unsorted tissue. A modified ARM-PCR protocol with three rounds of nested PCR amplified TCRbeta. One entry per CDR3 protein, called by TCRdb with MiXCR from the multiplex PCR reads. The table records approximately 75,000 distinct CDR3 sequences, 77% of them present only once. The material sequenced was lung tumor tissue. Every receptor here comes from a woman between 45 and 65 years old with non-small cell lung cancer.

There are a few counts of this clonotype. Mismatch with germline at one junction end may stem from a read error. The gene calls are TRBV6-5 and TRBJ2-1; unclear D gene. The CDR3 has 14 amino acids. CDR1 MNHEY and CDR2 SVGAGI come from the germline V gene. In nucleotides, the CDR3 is TGTGCCAGCAGTGGTCGGAACTCCTATAATGAGCAGTTCTTC. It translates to CASSGRNSYNEQFF.

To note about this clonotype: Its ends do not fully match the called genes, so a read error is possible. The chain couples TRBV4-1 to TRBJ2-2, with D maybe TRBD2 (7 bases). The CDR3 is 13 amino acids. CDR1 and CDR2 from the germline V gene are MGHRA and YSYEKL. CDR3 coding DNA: TGCGCCAGGAGCCAAGAGTACACCGGGGGGCTATTTTTT. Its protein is CARSQEYTGGLFF.

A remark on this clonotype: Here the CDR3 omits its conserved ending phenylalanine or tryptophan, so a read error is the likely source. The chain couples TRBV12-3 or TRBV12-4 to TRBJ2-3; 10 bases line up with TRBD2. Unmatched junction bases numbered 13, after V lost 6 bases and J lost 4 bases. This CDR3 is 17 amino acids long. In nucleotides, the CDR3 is TGTGCCAGCAGACCGGCAACTAGCGGGATGAGAGCAGATACGCAGTATTAT. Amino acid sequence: CASRPATSGMRADTQYY.

CDR3 amino acids: CSATGTVETQYF. CDR3 in DNA: TGCAGCGCAACAGGGACAGTAGAGACCCAGTACTTC. The chain recombines TRBV29-1 with TRBJ2-5, with TRBD1 identical over 7 bases. The J segment lost 4 bases and the V segment lost 7 bases, leaving 6 bases of the junction unmatched. The CDR3 contains 12 residues. The germline CDR1 and CDR2 sequences are SQVTM and ANQGSEA.

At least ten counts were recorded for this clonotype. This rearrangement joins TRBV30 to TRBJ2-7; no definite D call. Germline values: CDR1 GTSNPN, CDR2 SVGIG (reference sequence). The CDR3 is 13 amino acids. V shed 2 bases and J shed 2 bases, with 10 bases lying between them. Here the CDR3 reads CAWSPIDPYEQYF. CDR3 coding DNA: TGTGCCTGGAGTCCTATCGACCCCTACGAGCAGTACTTC.

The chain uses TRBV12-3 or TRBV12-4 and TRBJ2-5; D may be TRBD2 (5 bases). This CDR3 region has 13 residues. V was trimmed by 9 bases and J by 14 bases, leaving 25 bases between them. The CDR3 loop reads CARSTGIGEIQYF. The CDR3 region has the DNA TGTGCCAGGAGCACGGGAATCGGAGAGATCCAATACTTC.

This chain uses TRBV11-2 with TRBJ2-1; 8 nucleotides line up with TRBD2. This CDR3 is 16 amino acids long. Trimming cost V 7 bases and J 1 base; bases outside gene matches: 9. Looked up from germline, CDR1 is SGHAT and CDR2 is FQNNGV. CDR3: CASKTTSGRSYNEQFF. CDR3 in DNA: TGTGCCAGCAAGACGACAAGCGGGAGATCCTACAATGAGCAGTTCTTC.

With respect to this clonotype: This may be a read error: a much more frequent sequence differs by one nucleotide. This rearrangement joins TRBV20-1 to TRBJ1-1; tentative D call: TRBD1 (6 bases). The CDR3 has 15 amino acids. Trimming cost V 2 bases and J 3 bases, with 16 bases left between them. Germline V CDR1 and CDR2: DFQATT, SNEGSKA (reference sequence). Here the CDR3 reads CSARSRTDPYTEAFF. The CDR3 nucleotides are TGCAGTGCTAGATCGAGGACAGACCCCTACACTGAAGCTTTCTTT.

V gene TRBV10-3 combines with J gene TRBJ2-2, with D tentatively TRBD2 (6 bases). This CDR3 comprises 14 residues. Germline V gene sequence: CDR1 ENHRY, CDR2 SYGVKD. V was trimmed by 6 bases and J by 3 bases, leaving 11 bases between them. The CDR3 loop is CAISRDSYTGELFF. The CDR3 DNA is TGTGCCATCAGCCGGGACTCTTACACCGGGGAGCTGTTTTTT.

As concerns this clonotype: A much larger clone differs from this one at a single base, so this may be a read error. Here the CDR3 reads CSARDPRPYNDQFF. CDR3 DNA sequence: TGCAGTGCTAGAGATCCACGCCCCTACAATGACCAGTTCTTC. This chain connects TRBV20-1 to TRBJ2-1; D is ambiguous. This CDR3 is 14 amino acids long. Germline V gene sequence: CDR1 DFQATT, CDR2 SNEGSKA (reference sequence).

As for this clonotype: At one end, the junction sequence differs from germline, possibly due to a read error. CDR3 in DNA: TGTGCCAGCTGTCGGGGGAATGAGCGGTTCTTC. Its protein product is CASCRGNERFF. The chain couples TRBV11-3 to TRBJ2-1, with D possibly TRBD2 on 6 matching bases. This CDR3 contains 11 residues. Per the germline V gene, CDR1 is SGHNT and CDR2 is YENEEA. Full variable domain (missing parts from reference TRBV11-3 and TRBJ2-1): EAGVVQSPRYKIIEKKQPVAFWCNPISGHNTLYWYLQNLGQGPELLIRYENEEAVDDSQLPKDRFSAERLKGVDSTLKIQPAELGDSAVYLCASCRGNERFFGPGTRLTVL.

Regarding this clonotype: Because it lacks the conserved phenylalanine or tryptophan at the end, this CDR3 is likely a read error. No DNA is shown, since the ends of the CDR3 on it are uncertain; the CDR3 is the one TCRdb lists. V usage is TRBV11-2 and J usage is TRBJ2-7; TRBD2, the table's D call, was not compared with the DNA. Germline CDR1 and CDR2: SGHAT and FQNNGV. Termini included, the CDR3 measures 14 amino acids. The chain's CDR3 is CASSYGRPSYEQYI.

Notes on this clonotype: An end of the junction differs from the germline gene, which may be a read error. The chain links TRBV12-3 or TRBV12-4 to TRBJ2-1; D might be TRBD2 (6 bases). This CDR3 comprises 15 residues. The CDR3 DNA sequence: TGTGCCAGCAATTTGGAGTCGGGAGCTAACAATGAGCAGTCCTTC. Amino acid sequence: CASNLESGANNEQSF.

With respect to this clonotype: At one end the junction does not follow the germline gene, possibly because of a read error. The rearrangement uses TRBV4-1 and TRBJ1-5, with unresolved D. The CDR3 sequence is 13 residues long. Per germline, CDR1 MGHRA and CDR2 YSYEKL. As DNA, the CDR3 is TGCGCCAGCAGCCAAGATGATCAACAACCCCATCATTTT. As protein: CASSQDDQQPHHF.

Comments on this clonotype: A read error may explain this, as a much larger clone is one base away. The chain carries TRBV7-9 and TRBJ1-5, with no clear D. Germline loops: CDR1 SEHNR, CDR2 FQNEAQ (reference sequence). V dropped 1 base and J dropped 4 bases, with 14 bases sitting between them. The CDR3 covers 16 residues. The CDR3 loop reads CASSLGIVGENQPQHF. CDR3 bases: TGTGCCAGCAGCTTAGGGATCGTGGGCGAAAATCAGCCCCAGCATTTT.

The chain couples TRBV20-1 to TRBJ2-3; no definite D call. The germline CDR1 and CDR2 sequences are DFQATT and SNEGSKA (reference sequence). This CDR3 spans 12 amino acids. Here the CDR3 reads CTARWVADTQYF. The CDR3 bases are TGCACTGCACGTTGGGTGGCAGATACGCAGTATTTT.

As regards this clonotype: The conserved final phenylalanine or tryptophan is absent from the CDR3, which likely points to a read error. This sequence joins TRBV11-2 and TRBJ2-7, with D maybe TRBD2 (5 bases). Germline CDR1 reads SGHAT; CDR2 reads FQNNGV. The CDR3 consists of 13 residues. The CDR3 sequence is CISSLESGGEQYL. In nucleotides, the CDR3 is TGTATCAGCAGCTTAGAGTCCGGAGGCGAGCAGTACTTA.

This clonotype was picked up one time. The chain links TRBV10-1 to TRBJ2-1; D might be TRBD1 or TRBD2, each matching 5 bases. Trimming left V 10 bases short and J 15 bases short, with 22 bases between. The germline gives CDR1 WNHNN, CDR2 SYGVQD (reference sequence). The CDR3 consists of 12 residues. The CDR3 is CANCPGTAFLFF. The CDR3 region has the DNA TGCGCCAACTGTCCCGGGACCGCATTCTTGTTCTTC.

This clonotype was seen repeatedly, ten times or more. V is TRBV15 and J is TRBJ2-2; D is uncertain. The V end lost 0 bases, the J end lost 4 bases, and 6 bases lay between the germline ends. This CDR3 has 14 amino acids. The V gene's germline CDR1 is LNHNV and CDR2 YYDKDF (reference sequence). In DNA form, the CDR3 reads TGTGCCACCAGCAGAGATGTAGGCACCGGGGAGCTGTTTTTT. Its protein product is CATSRDVGTGELFF.

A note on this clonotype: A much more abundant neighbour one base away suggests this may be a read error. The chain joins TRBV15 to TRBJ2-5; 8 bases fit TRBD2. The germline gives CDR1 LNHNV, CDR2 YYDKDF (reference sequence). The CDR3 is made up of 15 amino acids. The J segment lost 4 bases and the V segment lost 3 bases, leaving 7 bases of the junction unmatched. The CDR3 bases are TGTGCCACCAGCAGTCTCAGTCTAGCGGGAGAGACCCAGTACTTC. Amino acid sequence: CATSSLSLAGETQYF.

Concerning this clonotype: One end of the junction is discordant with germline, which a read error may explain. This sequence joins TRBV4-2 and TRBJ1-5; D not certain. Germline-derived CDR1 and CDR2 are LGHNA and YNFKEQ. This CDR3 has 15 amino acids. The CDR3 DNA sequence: TGTGCCAGCAACCAAGACCTCACGATCAATCAGCCCCAGCATTTT. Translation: CASNQDLTINQPQHF.

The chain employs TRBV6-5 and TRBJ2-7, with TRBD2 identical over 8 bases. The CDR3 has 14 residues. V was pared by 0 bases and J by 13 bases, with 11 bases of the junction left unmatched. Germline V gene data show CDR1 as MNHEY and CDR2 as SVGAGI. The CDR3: CASSYSRGAHEEYF. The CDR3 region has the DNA TGTGCCAGCAGTTACTCGCGGGGGGCGCACGAGGAATACTTC.

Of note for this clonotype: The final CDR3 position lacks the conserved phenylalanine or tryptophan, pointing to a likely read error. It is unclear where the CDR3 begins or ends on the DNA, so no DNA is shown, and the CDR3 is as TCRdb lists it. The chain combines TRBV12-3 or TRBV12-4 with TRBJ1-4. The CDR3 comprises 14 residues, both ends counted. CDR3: CARNFGGRGEKLFL.

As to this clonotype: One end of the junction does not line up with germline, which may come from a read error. The DNA of the CDR3 is TGTGCTAGCAATGCGACAGGGGAGCGATACAATGAGCAGTTCTTC. It encodes CASNATGERYNEQFF. The chain links TRBV6-1 to TRBJ2-1; 8 bases fit TRBD1. CDR3 length: 15 amino acids. Germline values: CDR1 MNHNS, CDR2 SASEGT.

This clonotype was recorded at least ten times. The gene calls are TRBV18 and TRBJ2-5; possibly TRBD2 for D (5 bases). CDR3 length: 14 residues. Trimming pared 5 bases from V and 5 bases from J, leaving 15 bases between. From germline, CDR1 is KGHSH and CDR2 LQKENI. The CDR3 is CASSGSGSGETQYF. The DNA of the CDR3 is TGTGCCAGCTCAGGATCGGGGTCGGGGGAGACCCAGTACTTC.

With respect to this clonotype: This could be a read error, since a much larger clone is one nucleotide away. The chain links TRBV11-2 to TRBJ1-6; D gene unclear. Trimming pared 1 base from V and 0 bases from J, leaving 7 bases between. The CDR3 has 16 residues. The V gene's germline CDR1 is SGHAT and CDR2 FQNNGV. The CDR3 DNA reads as TGTGCCAGCAGCTTAGTGGGAGGCTCCTATAATTCACCCCTCCACTTT. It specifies CASSLVGGSYNSPLHF.

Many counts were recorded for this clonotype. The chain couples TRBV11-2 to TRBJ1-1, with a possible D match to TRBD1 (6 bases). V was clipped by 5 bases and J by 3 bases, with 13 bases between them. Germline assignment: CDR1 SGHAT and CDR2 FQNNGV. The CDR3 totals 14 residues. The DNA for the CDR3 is TGTGCCAGCAGCATACAGGGTAGTGACACTGAAGCTTTCTTT. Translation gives CASSIQGSDTEAFF.

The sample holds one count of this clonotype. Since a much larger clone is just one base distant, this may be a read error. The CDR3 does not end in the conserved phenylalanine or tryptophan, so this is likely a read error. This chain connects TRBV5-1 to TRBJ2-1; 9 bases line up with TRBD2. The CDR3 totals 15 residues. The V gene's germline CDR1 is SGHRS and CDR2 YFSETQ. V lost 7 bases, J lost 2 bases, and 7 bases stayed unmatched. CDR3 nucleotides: TGCGCCAGCGGCACCTCTAGCGGGACCTACAATGAGCAGTTCATC. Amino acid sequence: CASGTSSGTYNEQFI.

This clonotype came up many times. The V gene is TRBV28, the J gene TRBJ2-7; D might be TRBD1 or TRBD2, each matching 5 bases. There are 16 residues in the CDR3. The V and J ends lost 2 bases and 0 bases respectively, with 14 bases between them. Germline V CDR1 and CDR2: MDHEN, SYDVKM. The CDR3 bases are TGTGCCAGCAGTTTAGTCGAGGGGCTAAGCTCCTACGAGCAGTACTTC. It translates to CASSLVEGLSSYEQYF.